This section outlines one T cell receptor (beta chain) sequence together with its context. The specificity of this receptor is unknown. The sample holds no much larger clone one base away, and base qualities are not on file. Including cysteine and phenylalanine, the CDR3 has 20 amino acids. Just CDR3 DNA is preserved here, 60 bases in frame from base 1. Unmatched junction bases come to 17, with V trimmed by 2 bases and J by 4 bases. Each collaborating institution followed its own protocols to collect whole blood in K2EDTA tubes. Collaborator samples were shipped for TCRbeta analysis as frozen whole blood, isolated PBMCs, or DNA extracted from either sample type. The data were obtained in a study of blood T cell repertoires in COVID-19 (TCRdb year 2020). Background on the whole study: The collaborator samples originated in the United States, Italy and Spain and spanned the acute and convalescent phases of COVID-19. Where available, HLA class I and class II types were obtained from metadata supplied by the sample provider rather than from assay-based typing. The prospective study material was composed of cDNA or gDNA derived from T cells, B-cell-depleted T cells, or PBMCs. A de-identified subject ID, COVID-19 status, age in years and sex were almost always included in the sample metadata. The samples were drawn from the first 160 participants of the ongoing ImmuneRACE study and from 1,254 subjects provided by 6 global collaborators. The dataset comprised deeply sampled blood TCRbeta repertoires from subjects exposed to, actively infected with, or recovered from COVID-19. The repertoires were released in a freely available public database intended as a resource for research on the immune response to SARS-CoV-2.

The immunoSEQ Assay, a bias-controlled multiplex PCR, was used to amplify TCRbeta CDR3 regions from genomic DNA. Regarding the original processing steps: The number of nucleated cells in each sample was estimated from the amplification of reference gene primers within the assay. Sequence reads were collapsed and filtered to measure the absolute abundance of every unique TCRbeta CDR3 rearrangement. For each sample, productive Simpson clonality was calculated as the square root of Simpson's diversity index over productive rearrangements. TCRdb retrieved this table from immuneACCESS and kept in-frame rearrangements only. Not all clones are present; in checked studies, unresolved V genes account for under half, and no reason is known for the remainder. The DNA gave D and trimming, while V, J and clone size come from that table. This sample comprises fewer than 200,000 clones, more than 80% of them detected only once. Roughly 7.1% of the sample is held by the ten biggest clonotypes.

What the study reported, not specific to this receptor: The amount of clinical and demographic metadata varied by source and participant and was provided uncurated.

Specimen: peripheral blood. Recombination linked TRBV6-7 to TRBJ1-2; TRBD1 aligns with 12 central bases. TRBV6-7 is marked as an open reading frame, function uncertain. This clonotype originated in a human donor in a cohort sampled during active COVID-19. The sequenced DNA is TGTGCCAGCAGTTACCCCCCGGCCCGGGACAGGGGGCTTATCGGCTATGGCTACACCTTC. Protein translation: CASSYPPARDRGLIGYGYTF.